This TCR beta chain was profiled in a study of blood T cell repertoires in COVID-19. Study-wide context: PBMCs, B-cell-depleted T cells, or T cells were the source of the cDNA or gDNA that made up the material.

Germline V lookup: CDR1 LNHDA, CDR2 SQIVND (reference sequence). The CDR3 consists of 18 residues. V lost 5 bases, J lost 1 base, and 8 bases stayed unmatched. Original analysis: Counts of nucleated cells, estimated from reference gene primer amplification, were obtained. Profiling relied on immunoSEQ multiplex PCR, and the TCRdb table lists in-frame clones only, not all of them. For V, J and clone size, that table is used; D and trimming come from the DNA. The repertoire holds 250,000 to 300,000 clones, with less than 85% as singletons. The TCR was taken from a man aged 55-75 years who had recovered from COVID-19. The sequenced material came from peripheral blood. The V gene is TRBV19, the J gene TRBJ2-4; 13 bases fit TRBD2. The CDR3 DNA reads TGTGCCAGTAGTCCGGGACTAGCGGGAAATGGGGCCAAAAACATTCAGTACTTC. Translating gives CASSPGLAGNGAKNIQYF.